This T cell receptor beta chain came from a study of blood T cell repertoires in COVID-19. Study-level background: There were acute and convalescent COVID-19 samples, and they came from the United States, Italy and Spain. Sources were T cells, B-cell-depleted T cells, or PBMCs; the material itself was cDNA or gDNA.

V was shortened by 5 bases and J by 8 bases, with 16 bases between the two germline ends. The germline V gene has CDR1 SGHTA and CDR2 FQGNSA. This CDR3 region has 14 residues. Original data processing: Estimation of nucleated cell counts relied on the amplification of reference gene primers. The method was immunoSEQ multiplex PCR; TCRdb's version includes in-frame clones alone and lacks a portion of them. That table supplies the V and J calls and clone size; D and trimming were determined from the DNA. The sample records about 370,000 clones, more than 75% being singletons. Patients in Seattle were enrolled during active infection, then followed longitudinally.

Source material: peripheral blood. This clonotype originated in a woman under 40 with COVID-19, enrolled during active disease. This rearrangement joins TRBV7-2 to TRBJ2-1; tentatively, D is TRBD2 (5 bases). The CDR3 DNA is TGTGCCAGCAGCCTCACGACCACTAGACATGAGCAGTTCTTC. Its protein product is CASSLTTTRHEQFF.